This note documents a single T cell receptor beta chain sequence. What it binds is not known. This specimen belongs to a study of cytomegalovirus exposure and HLA in healthy donors. Germline V gene lookup returns CDR1 SGHVS and CDR2 FNYEAQ. V shed 5 bases and J shed 5 bases, with 17 bases lying between them. The CDR3 runs 15 residues. The PCR had 60 Vbeta and 13 Jbeta primers. Produced via immunoSEQ multiplex PCR; TCRdb's table is partial and in-frame only. Of approximately 140,000 clones detected, about 80% appear once; the ten largest clones hold under 4.5%. Study conclusions and caveats: Common viral pathogens (according to a later analysis) appeared linked to several of the most significant clusters.

V is TRBV7-6 and J is TRBJ2-3; D is perhaps TRBD1 (6 bases). The specimen was PBMCs. The clonotype was recovered from a man between 35 and 55 years old in good health and CMV-seropositive. The CDR3: CASSRTGIVGDTQYF. Written as DNA, the CDR3 is TGTGCCAGCAGCCGTACAGGGATTGTCGGAGATACGCAGTATTTT.